The clone carrying this T cell receptor (beta chain) was seen at least ten times. Its antigen is as yet unknown. This CDR3 has 14 residues. Germline V gene sequence: CDR1 SQVTM, CDR2 ANQGSEA. J gave up 4 bases and V 5 bases, and 9 bases lay outside the gene matches. The data originate from a study of identical twins. Template switching introduced a universal primer site, and the cDNA bore unique molecular identifiers. TCRdb processed the 5' RACE reads anew with MiXCR; each CDR3 protein has one entry. The sample consists of about 570,000 distinct CDR3 sequences, over 8.5% of them appearing once. Study-level results: Invariant MAIT and iNKT cells could partly confound zero-insertion analyses. Where out-of-frame alpha sequences were twin-shared, they showed excess low generation probability. Abundant cord blood beta clonotypes carried fewer insertions; memory repertoires showed none.

These data were also reused for a study on yellow fever vaccine responses in identical twins.

The receptor was derived from a woman aged 18-30 years in good health. This chain uses TRBV29-1 with TRBJ2-7; TRBD1 aligns across 9 bases. Sequencing input: PBMCs. The CDR3 DNA reads as TGCAGCGTTTATGCGGGGACAGGGAATTACGAGCAGTACTTC. It yields the protein CSVYAGTGNYEQYF.